Shown below are 15 T cell receptor beta chains from a single sample sequenced in a study of T-cell memory formation after mild COVID-19. TCRdb reprocessed the 5' RACE reads via MiXCR and lists one record per CDR3 protein. The sample records tens of thousands of distinct CDR3 sequences, about 13% being singletons. Material: PBMCs or a T cell subset sorted from them (not recorded which). These receptor sequences come from a man aged 18 to 35 who had mild COVID-19 (a few samples of this study predate the infection). Cell type and time point are not known.

This clonotype was observed a few times. The chain has TRBV5-1 and TRBJ2-7; TRBD2 aligns across 9 bases. The CDR3 sequence is 15 residues long. The J segment lost 3 bases and the V segment lost 0 bases, leaving 4 bases of the junction unmatched. Germline CDR1 and CDR2: SGHRS and YFSETQ. The CDR3 protein is CASSLALAGSYEQYF. The CDR3 nucleotides read TGCGCCAGCAGCTTGGCACTAGCGGGCAGCTACGAGCAGTACTTC.

This clonotype came up a few times. The chain couples TRBV6-2 or TRBV6-3 to TRBJ2-3; no firm D call. Between the trimmed V and J ends, which lost 6 bases and 0 bases, there was a span of 16 bases. The CDR3 has 16 residues. Germline values: CDR1 MNHEY, CDR2 SVGEGT. The CDR3 DNA follows: TGTGCCAGCAGCCCAGTCCCCGATGGAAGCACAGATACGCAGTATTTT. Its protein product is CASSPVPDGSTDTQYF.

This clonotype was seen a few times. This sequence joins TRBV4-2 and TRBJ2-2; perhaps TRBD2 as D (5 bases). Trimming pared 0 bases from V and 5 bases from J, leaving 10 bases between. CDR3 length equals 15 residues. Germline loops: CDR1 LGHNA, CDR2 YNFKEQ. CDR3 sequence (DNA): TGTGCCAGCAGCCAAGATGAGGGTACTACCGGGGAGCTGTTTTTT. Amino acids: CASSQDEGTTGELFF.

V usage is TRBV9 and J usage is TRBJ2-3; TRBD2 aligns across 16 bases. The CDR3 consists of 19 residues. The germline CDR1 and CDR2 sequences are SGDLS and YYNGEE. Trimming removed 0 bases from V and 3 bases from J; junction bases left unmatched: 7. CDR3 bases: TGTGCCAGCAGCGTAGAGGGACTAGCGGGGGGGCCGAGGACAGATACGCAGTATTTT. Its translation: CASSVEGLAGGPRTDTQYF.

This clonotype was detected only a few times. The chain links TRBV15 to TRBJ1-2, with 10 nucleotides matching TRBD1. CDR3 length: 15 amino acids. The V and J ends lost 0 bases and 8 bases, in that order; junction bases with no gene match: 6. CDR1 is LNHNV and CDR2 is YYDKDF in the germline V gene (reference sequence). The DNA of the CDR3 is TGTGCCACCAGCAGAGAGGGGGACAGGGGAGGAGGCTACACCTTC. Translating it yields CATSREGDRGGGYTF.

The genes are TRBV7-6 and TRBJ2-2; TRBD1 agrees at 10 bases. Germline V lookup: CDR1 SGHVS, CDR2 FNYEAQ. CDR3 length: 16 residues. V lost 5 bases to trimming and J lost 10 bases; unmatched junction nucleotides: 13. The CDR3: CASSRTLRQGAKELFF. The DNA for the CDR3 is TGTGCCAGCAGCCGAACATTAAGACAGGGGGCGAAGGAGCTGTTTTTT.

The genes are TRBV6-2 or TRBV6-3 and TRBJ1-1, with D perhaps TRBD1 (5 bases). Germline V gene data show CDR1 as MNHEY and CDR2 as SVGEGT. Trimming removed 6 bases from V and 5 bases from J, with 16 bases in between. The CDR3 contains 14 residues. CDR3 DNA: TGTGCCAGCAGGGGACGGACATGGGGTACTGAAGCTTTCTTT. Translation gives CASRGRTWGTEAFF.

This clonotype was counted a few times. The rearrangement links TRBV4-3 to TRBJ1-2, with D perhaps matching TRBD1 (5 bases). There are 15 residues in the CDR3. V was trimmed by 2 bases and J by 4 bases, leaving 14 bases between them. The germline CDR1 and CDR2 sequences are LGHNA and YSLEER. Here the CDR3 DNA reads TGCGCCAGCAGCCAATGGGGCTATCCCACCTATGGCTACACCTTC. Amino acids: CASSQWGYPTYGYTF.

This clonotype was observed a handful of times. The chain links TRBV15 to TRBJ1-3; possibly TRBD1 for D (5 bases). V shed 1 base and J shed 2 bases, with 9 bases lying between them. The CDR3 runs to 15 residues. Germline lookup yields CDR1 LNHNV and CDR2 YYDKDF (reference sequence). In nucleotides, the CDR3 is TGTGCCACCAGCAGAGGTCGGGGGACTGGAAACACCATATATTTT. It codes for CATSRGRGTGNTIYF.

This sequence joins TRBV2 and TRBJ2-1; 7 nucleotides agree with TRBD1. V was pared by 9 bases and J by 6 bases, with 5 bases of the junction left unmatched. Germline V gives CDR1 SNHLY, CDR2 FYNNEI. The CDR3 is 12 amino acids. The DNA of the CDR3 is TGTGCCAGTCTCGGGACAGCCAATGAGCAGTTCTTC. Its translation: CASLGTANEQFF.

A few counts support this clonotype. This chain joins TRBV9 and TRBJ2-3, with a weak D call TRBD2 (5 bases). Trimming took 1 base from V and 7 from J, leaving 7 bases between them. The CDR3 totals 12 residues. CDR1 is SGDLS, CDR2 YYNGEE, per germline. The CDR3 nucleotides are TGTGCCAGCAGCGTAAGAGGGCATACGCAGTATTTT. Encoded protein: CASSVRGHTQYF.

J is TRBJ2-4 and V is TRBV7-9, with a tentative D call TRBD1 (6 bases). The CDR3 is 16 residues long. V lost 6 bases and J lost 1, with 16 bases in between. Per the germline V gene, CDR1 is SEHNR and CDR2 is FQNEAQ (reference sequence). CDR3 nucleotide sequence: TGTGCCAGCAGTACTATGGACAGCCTTGCCAAAAACATTCAGTACTTC. Amino acids: CASSTMDSLAKNIQYF.

This clonotype was detected many times. The chain combines TRBV27 with TRBJ2-7, with TRBD1 as a possible D gene (5 bases). In germline, CDR1 is MNHEY, CDR2 SMNVEV (reference sequence). This CDR3 has 13 residues. The V end was cut by 6 bases, the J end by 3 bases, with 12 bases between. The CDR3 nucleotides read TGTGCCAGCAGCGTTCGGCAGGGCTACGAGCAGTACTTC. It encodes CASSVRQGYEQYF.

This clonotype was recorded many times. This chain connects TRBV6-2 or TRBV6-3 to TRBJ2-1, with unresolved D. Germline CDR1 and CDR2: MNHEY and SVGEGT. CDR3 length equals 11 residues. Trimming left V 7 bases short and J 9 bases short, with 10 bases between. The CDR3 DNA is TGTGCCAGCACATTAGCAAGTGAGCAGTTCTTC. Its protein is CASTLASEQFF.

Only a few counts were recorded for this clonotype. The chain is built from TRBV27 and TRBJ2-4; D is unclear. Trimming removed 3 bases from V and 8 bases from J, with 11 bases in between. The CDR3 length is 13 residues. The V gene's germline CDR1 is MNHEY and CDR2 SMNVEV (reference sequence). This CDR3 is CASSFRAEDIQYF. For the CDR3, the DNA is TGTGCCAGCAGTTTCCGGGCTGAGGACATTCAGTACTTC.